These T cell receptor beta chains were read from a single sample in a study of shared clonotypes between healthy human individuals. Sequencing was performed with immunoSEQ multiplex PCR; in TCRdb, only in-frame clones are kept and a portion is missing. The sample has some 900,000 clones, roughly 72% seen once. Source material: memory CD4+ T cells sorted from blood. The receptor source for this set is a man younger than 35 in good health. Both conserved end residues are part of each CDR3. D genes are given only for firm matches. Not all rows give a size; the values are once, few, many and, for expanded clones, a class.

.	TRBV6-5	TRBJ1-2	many	CASSYRGGYGYTF	TGTGCCAGCAGTTACCGTGGTGGGTATGGCTACACCTTC
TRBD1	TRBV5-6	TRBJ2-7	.	CASSPGQGRAYEQYF	TGTGCCAGCAGCCCGGGACAGGGACGGGCCTACGAGCAGTACTTC
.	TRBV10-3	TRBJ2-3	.	CAISESITLTDTQYF	TGTGCCATCAGTGAGTCGATAACCTTGACAGATACGCAGTATTTT
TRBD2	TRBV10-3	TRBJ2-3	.	CAISESPGLAPTDTQYF	TGTGCCATCAGTGAGTCCCCCGGACTAGCTCCCACAGATACGCAGTATTTT
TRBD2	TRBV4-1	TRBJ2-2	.	CASSPQGGGNTGELFF	TGCGCCAGCAGCCCCCAAGGCGGGGGAAACACCGGGGAGCTGTTTTTT
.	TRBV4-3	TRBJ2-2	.	CASSQAANTGELFF	TGCGCCAGCAGCCAAGCCGCAAACACCGGGGAGCTGTTTTTT
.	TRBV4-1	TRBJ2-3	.	CASSLERLGSDTQYF	TGCGCCAGCAGCCTTGAGCGCCTCGGCTCCGATACGCAGTATTTT
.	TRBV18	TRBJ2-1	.	CASSPLGGTLLFF	TGTGCCAGCTCACCGTTAGGCGGGACCTTACTGTTCTTC
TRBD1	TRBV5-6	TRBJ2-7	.	CASTLQGAREQYF	TGTGCCAGCACCTTGCAGGGGGCAAGGGAGCAGTACTTC
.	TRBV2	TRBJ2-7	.	CASSAWGYEQYF	TGTGCCAGCAGCGCCTGGGGATACGAGCAGTACTTC
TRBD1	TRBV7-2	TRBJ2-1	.	CASSLNRGFYNEQFF	TGTGCCAGCAGCTTAAACAGGGGTTTCTACAATGAGCAGTTCTTC
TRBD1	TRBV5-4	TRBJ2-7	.	CASNLGGTGGAYEQYF	TGTGCCAGCAACTTGGGTGGGACAGGGGGAGCCTACGAGCAGTACTTC